What follows are 12 T cell receptor beta chains derived from one specimen sequenced in a study of T cells in women clearing cervical HPV infection. The protocol was immunoSEQ multiplex PCR, while the TCRdb copy is restricted to in-frame clones and leaves out a portion. The sample yields 44,000 or so clones, of which the top ten take up 0.98%. Sample: blood buffy coat. These receptors all come from a woman aged 18 to 69 with a cervical HPV16 infection that either progressed to CIN3+ or cleared (not recorded which).

On this clone itself: The read is 3 residues too short to cover the CDR3 end, so that end is filled in from the germline J gene. This chain joins TRBV19 and TRBJ2-2, with TRBD2 identical over 11 bases. The CDR3 covers 16 residues. Germline V CDR1 and CDR2: LNHDA, SQIVND (reference sequence). V lost 7 bases to trimming and J lost 2 bases; unmatched junction nucleotides: 6. The CDR3 bases that were read are TGTGCCAGTACTCCTCTAGCGGGGGGTAACACCGGGGAG. Protein: CASTPLAGGNTGE. The entire CDR3 reads CASTPLAGGNTGELFF.

In the case of this clone: The observed sequence ends 3 residues before the CDR3 terminus, with the missing tail filled in from the germline J gene. The chain uses TRBV13 and TRBJ2-1; 9 bases fit TRBD2. The germline V gene has CDR1 PRHDT and CDR2 FYEKMQ (reference sequence). This CDR3 spans 15 amino acids. V dropped 7 bases and J dropped 4; count of bases not matched to a gene: 8. CDR3 protein: CASNVRGGGYNEQFF. CDR3 DNA (partial): TGTGCCAGCAACGTGCGGGGGGGCGGGTACAATGAG.

Concerning this clone itself: The read falls 3 residues short of the CDR3 end, and the missing part is taken from the germline J gene. J is TRBJ2-1 and V is TRBV12-3 or TRBV12-4; a weak D match, TRBD2 (5 bases). Trimming stripped 10 bases from V and 0 bases from J, with 16 bases between. The CDR3 is 15 residues long. This chain's CDR3 is CANPARASSYNEQFF. Incomplete CDR3 DNA: TGTGCCAACCCCGCGCGGGCAAGCTCCTACAATGAG.

On this clone itself: Read sequence stops 3 residues before the CDR3 end, and the germline J gene provides the missing end. The chain recombines TRBV15 with TRBJ1-4; D unclear. CDR3 length equals 13 residues. Per the germline V gene, CDR1 is LNHNV and CDR2 is YYDKDF (reference sequence). CDR3 in amino acids: CATSRLLQDSLFF. The CDR3 DNA, read in part, is TGTGCCACCAGCAGACTCCTCCAGGACTCA.

The sequenced part of the CDR3 DNA is TGCGCCAGCAGCCCGGACAGGGGGAGTGAAAAA. It is translated as CASSPDRGSEK. The whole CDR3 reads CASSPDRGSEKLFF. The genes are TRBV5-1 and TRBJ1-4; 10 bases fit TRBD1. Coverage ceases 3 residues before the CDR3 finishes, and the germline J gene fills in the end. Germline CDR1 reads SGHRS; CDR2 reads YFSETQ. Trimming at V came to 4 bases and at J to 7 bases, leaving 4 bases not matched to a gene. The CDR3 runs 14 residues.

Details on this clone: Coverage ceases 3 residues before the CDR3 finishes, and the germline J gene fills in the end. The V gene is TRBV20-1, the J gene TRBJ2-7; 11 positions match TRBD1. Germline loops: CDR1 DFQATT, CDR2 SNEGSKA (reference sequence). The CDR3 has 14 amino acids. V trimming: 5 bases; J trimming: 5 bases; junction bases outside the gene matches: 8. Partial CDR3 DNA: TGCAGTGCTCTTGGACAGGGGGCCATCCACGAG. Translation: CSALGQGAIHE. The CDR3 in full is CSALGQGAIHEQYF.

A note on this clone: The sequence runs out 3 residues before the end of the CDR3; the remainder is reconstructed from the germline J gene. J is TRBJ2-7 and V is TRBV7-8; TRBD1 matches 7 bases. V shed 4 bases and J 6 bases; nucleotides not matched to a gene: 6. Germline CDR1 SGHVS, CDR2 FQNEAQ. The CDR3 sequence is 13 residues long. The CDR3 is CASSSNSGGEQYF. CDR3 DNA, as far as it was read: TGTGCCAGCAGCTCCAATTCAGGGGGCGAG.

About this clone: The CDR3 is cut off 3 residues early in the read; its end comes from the germline J gene. The chain uses TRBV18 and TRBJ2-3; TRBD2 matches 7 bases. The CDR3 is made up of 14 amino acids. Germline trimming cut 7 bases from V and 3 bases from J; bases unmatched to any gene: 7. Germline V gene data show CDR1 as KGHSH and CDR2 as LQKENI. The CDR3 is CASYRSGKTDTQYF. Partial CDR3 DNA: TGTGCCAGCTATCGCAGCGGGAAAACAGATACG.

In the case of this clone: The CDR3 is cut off 3 residues early in the read; its end comes from the germline J gene. This sequence joins TRBV6-1 and TRBJ2-7; TRBD2 aligns across 10 bases. V was clipped by 4 bases and J by 2 bases; unmatched bases: 2. Germline CDR1 MNHNS, CDR2 SASEGT. This CDR3 contains 14 residues. The DNA read from the CDR3 is TGTGCCAGCAGTGTGCTAGCGGGGGCCTACGAG. It yields the protein CASSVLAGAYE. The full CDR3 is CASSVLAGAYEQYF.

Concerning this clone: The read terminates 3 residues before the CDR3 end, so the remaining end is supplied by the germline J gene. The rearrangement joins TRBV5-1 to TRBJ2-3, with D maybe TRBD2 (6 bases). The CDR3 runs to 14 residues. Trimming pared 3 bases from V and 3 bases from J, leaving 11 bases between. From germline, CDR1 is SGHRS and CDR2 YFSETQ. The CDR3 loop is CASSYSGGTDTQYF. The CDR3 DNA, read in part, is TGCGCCAGCAGCTATAGCGGAGGAACAGATACG.

Note on this clone: Read data end 3 residues before the CDR3 end; the end is taken from the germline J gene. The V call is TRBV2, the J call TRBJ1-6, with TRBD1 identical over 11 bases. The CDR3 extends over 14 amino acids. V shed 6 bases and J 9 bases; nucleotides not matched to a gene: 4. Germline V gives CDR1 SNHLY, CDR2 FYNNEI. The CDR3: CASREDRGRSPLHF. The sequenced part of the CDR3 DNA is TGTGCCAGCAGGGAGGACAGGGGGCGTTCACCC.

As to this clone: Read sequence stops 3 residues before the CDR3 end, and the germline J gene provides the missing end. The chain carries TRBV19 and TRBJ1-5; TRBD1 agrees at 11 bases. This CDR3 has 15 amino acids. In germline, CDR1 is LNHDA, CDR2 SQIVND (reference sequence). The junction had 3 bases not matched to a gene; V was cut back by 6 bases and J by 2 bases. The CDR3 bases that were read are TGTGCCAGTAGGGGACAGGGGGGGGGCAATCAGCCC. This translates into CASRGQGGGNQP. The full CDR3 reads CASRGQGGGNQPQHF.